This T cell receptor (beta chain) was recovered during a study of blood T cell repertoires in COVID-19. As for the study in general: The analysed material was cDNA or gDNA that came from T cells, B-cell-depleted T cells, or PBMCs.

Using immunoSEQ multiplex PCR, the repertoire was profiled, and TCRdb retains in-frame clones only, with some absent. The table shows about 150,000 clones, with 84% occurring only once. After removal of 6 bases from V and 0 bases from J, the junction contained 20 bases not matched to a gene. The germline gives CDR1 SGHRS, CDR2 YFSETQ. The CDR3 runs to 20 residues. This chain joins TRBV5-1 and TRBJ1-5; 8 bases fit TRBD1. Sequences were obtained from peripheral blood. The sequence derives from a human donor in a cohort sampled during active COVID-19. This CDR3 reads CASIPQGARRGLDSNQPQHF. The CDR3 DNA reads as TGCGCCAGCATCCCCCAGGGGGCGAGGCGGGGGTTAGATAGCAATCAGCCCCAGCATTTT.